Following are 28 T cell receptor beta chains from one sample sequenced in a study of T cell responses to AZD1222 COVID-19 vaccine. Clones were sequenced by immunoSEQ multiplex PCR, and TCRdb holds only the in-frame ones, with some missing. The data show about 130,000 clones, about 93% seen once. The sample consisted of peripheral blood, taken 28 days after the second AZD1222 dose. Receptors originate from an adult who received the AZD1222 COVID-19 vaccine.

The chain has TRBV11-3 and TRBJ1-2; 9 bases match TRBD1. The V segment lost 4 bases and the J segment 4 bases; nucleotides outside the gene matches: 13. CDR3 size: 17 residues. CDR1 is SGHNT and CDR2 is YENEEA in the germline V gene. The CDR3 coding sequence is TGTGCCAGCAGCTCCGGGACAGGGAGTTTGGGTCTCTATGGCTACACCTTC. Translation: CASSSGTGSLGLYGYTF.

V usage is TRBV6-5 and J usage is TRBJ1-1; D gene ambiguous. CDR1 and CDR2 (germline): MNHEY, SVGAGI. The V gene lost 0 bases and the J gene lost 4 bases, with 12 bases spanning the gap. CDR3 length equals 15 residues. The CDR3 is CASSYSTLLSTEAFF. CDR3 DNA: TGTGCCAGCAGTTACTCGACACTTTTAAGCACTGAAGCTTTCTTT.

The CDR3 here is CAAGRGYGYTF. CDR3 nucleotides: TGTGCCGCTGGGCGGGGGTATGGCTACACCTTC. V gene TRBV6-5 combines with J gene TRBJ1-2; TRBD1 is a possible D gene (5 bases). The CDR3 is 11 amino acids. The germline gives CDR1 MNHEY, CDR2 SVGAGI. Trimming left V 11 bases short and J 5 bases short, with 12 bases between.

The chain combines TRBV3-1 (or the pseudogene TRBV3-2) with TRBJ1-5; D remains ambiguous. From germline, CDR1 is LGHDT and CDR2 YNNKEL (reference sequence). CDR3 size: 15 residues. V was pared by 0 bases and J by 9 bases, with 15 bases between. CDR3 residues: CASSQDDGGFGPQHF. The CDR3 region has the DNA TGTGCCAGCAGCCAAGATGATGGAGGGTTTGGGCCCCAGCATTTT.

The chain recombines TRBV4-2 with TRBJ2-5; D is ambiguous. The germline gives CDR1 LGHNA, CDR2 YNFKEQ. The germline V and J ends were trimmed by 2 bases and 1 base, with 14 bases remaining between them. The CDR3 is made up of 16 amino acids. CDR3 loop: CASSQNGGGLQETQYF. In DNA form, the CDR3 reads TGTGCCAGCAGCCAAAACGGCGGTGGCCTCCAAGAGACCCAGTACTTC.

The chain links TRBV7-3 to TRBJ2-2; TRBD1 matches at 10 bases. Germline-derived CDR1 and CDR2 are SGHTA and FQGTGA. V dropped 4 bases and J dropped 5; count of bases not matched to a gene: 4. The CDR3 runs to 15 residues. The CDR3 coding sequence is TGTGCCAGCAGCTCGACAGGGGGCGGGACCGGGGAGCTGTTTTTT. This encodes CASSSTGGGTGELFF.

The rearrangement joins TRBV13 to TRBJ2-3; D possibly corresponds to TRBD2 (6 bases). CDR1 and CDR2 (germline): PRHDT, FYEKMQ (reference sequence). The germline V and J ends were trimmed by 1 base and 1 base, with 6 bases remaining between them. The CDR3 spans 14 residues. The CDR3 here is CASSLAGGTDTQYF. CDR3 nucleotide sequence: TGTGCCAGCAGCTTAGCGGGGGGCACAGATACGCAGTATTTT.

V is TRBV7-9 and J is TRBJ2-1; D is perhaps TRBD2 (5 bases). The germline V and J ends were trimmed by 3 bases and 0 bases, with 15 bases remaining between them. Germline CDR1 reads SEHNR; CDR2 reads FQNEAQ (reference sequence). There are 17 residues in the CDR3. CDR3 sequence (DNA): TGTGCCAGCAGCTTTGATCGTTTGGGGAGCTCCTACAATGAGCAGTTCTTC. Protein product: CASSFDRLGSSYNEQFF.

The chain employs TRBV11-1 and TRBJ2-7; D might be TRBD1 (5 bases). Trimming removed 5 bases from V and 4 bases from J, with 9 bases in between. The CDR3 sequence is 12 residues long. Per germline, CDR1 SGHAT and CDR2 FQDESV (reference sequence). CDR3 region: CASSLDRYEQYF. CDR3 coding DNA: TGTGCCAGCAGCCTCGACAGATACGAGCAGTACTTC.

The rearrangement links TRBV19 to TRBJ1-5; a possible D gene is TRBD1 (5 bases). Trimming took off 7 bases at V and 9 bases at J, with 13 bases between the two ends. The CDR3 length is 12 residues. Germline loops: CDR1 LNHDA, CDR2 SQIVND (reference sequence). The CDR3 sequence is CASTVSQGPQHF. The CDR3 DNA reads TGTGCCAGTACCGTCTCGCAGGGGCCCCAGCATTTT.

The genes are TRBV27 and TRBJ2-7; TRBD1 matches 10 bases. Losses at the gene ends were 5 bases for V and 4 bases for J; bases not matched to a gene: 11. The CDR3 spans 16 residues. The germline CDR1 and CDR2 sequences are MNHEY and SMNVEV (reference sequence). The CDR3 sequence: CASSPLGQGGTYEQYF. The DNA of the CDR3 is TGTGCCAGCAGTCCCCTCGGACAGGGGGGGACATACGAGCAGTACTTC.

This clone was picked up many times. This sequence joins TRBV6-1 and TRBJ1-6; 8 nucleotides match TRBD1. The CDR3 is 15 amino acids. V lost 3 bases to trimming and J lost 9 bases; unmatched junction nucleotides: 7. In germline, CDR1 is MNHNS, CDR2 SASEGT. CDR3 residues: CASSDADRGASPLHF. CDR3 bases: TGTGCCAGCAGTGACGCCGACAGGGGAGCTTCACCCCTCCACTTT.

J is TRBJ1-1 and V is TRBV11-3; D remains unclear. V was cut by 2 bases and J by 8 bases, with 15 bases left in between. Looked up from germline, CDR1 is SGHNT and CDR2 is YENEEA. CDR3 length: 14 residues. As DNA, the CDR3 is TGTGCCAGCAGCTTACGTGCAGGTAAGCGAGAAGCTTTCTTT. The encoded protein is CASSLRAGKREAFF.

With regard to this clone: The sample carries other DNA sequences with the same CDR3. V gene TRBV19 combines with J gene TRBJ2-7; D might be TRBD1 (6 bases). CDR1 is LNHDA, CDR2 SQIVND, per germline (reference sequence). The length of the CDR3 is 12 residues. Trimming took 5 bases from V and 2 from J, leaving 7 bases between them. CDR3 nucleotides: TGTGCCAGTAGTTCAGGGGCCTACGAGCAGTACTTC. Its translation is CASSSGAYEQYF.

The chain joins TRBV6-1 to TRBJ1-3; D not certain. V lost 3 bases, J lost 0 bases, and 12 bases lay in between. This CDR3 region has 16 residues. Germline V CDR1 and CDR2: MNHNS, SASEGT. In DNA form, the CDR3 reads TGTGCCAGCAGTGATTCACCGCGCCGCTCTGGAAACACCATATATTTT. This gives the protein CASSDSPRRSGNTIYF.

This chain joins TRBV2 and TRBJ2-7, with 8 nucleotides matching TRBD1. The junction had 3 bases not matched to a gene; V was cut back by 3 bases and J by 2 bases. Germline CDR1 SNHLY, CDR2 FYNNEI. The CDR3 has 14 amino acids. CDR3 in amino acids: CASSEDREAYEQYF. DNA for the CDR3: TGTGCCAGCAGTGAGGACAGGGAGGCCTACGAGCAGTACTTC.

This rearrangement joins TRBV27 to TRBJ1-2; D may be TRBD1 (5 bases). Trimming took off 0 bases at V and 1 base at J, with 21 bases between the two ends. Germline V gives CDR1 MNHEY, CDR2 SMNVEV (reference sequence). The CDR3 is made up of 19 amino acids. The DNA for the CDR3 is TGTGCCAGCAGTTTATCGGACCCTTGGCAGGCGGGACTTAACTATGGCTACACCTTC. Translated: CASSLSDPWQAGLNYGYTF.

This chain joins TRBV30 and TRBJ1-5; no clear D gene. From germline, CDR1 is GTSNPN and CDR2 SVGIG (reference sequence). The length of the CDR3 is 14 residues. The germline V and J ends were trimmed by 0 bases and 0 bases, with 6 bases remaining between them. In DNA, the CDR3 is TGTGCCTGGAGTGTAGCTGTTAGCAATCAGCCCCAGCATTTT. It is translated as CAWSVAVSNQPQHF.

The gene calls are TRBV5-1 and TRBJ2-5; D is ambiguous. From germline, CDR1 is SGHRS and CDR2 YFSETQ. This CDR3 spans 12 amino acids. Trimming removed 4 bases from V and 0 bases from J, with 4 bases in between. The CDR3 bases are TGCGCCAGCAGCCCAAACCAAGAGACCCAGTACTTC. Amino acid sequence: CASSPNQETQYF.

This clone is a singleton in its sample. The chain uses TRBV10-3 and TRBJ1-4, with a weak D call TRBD1 (5 bases). Germline CDR1 and CDR2: ENHRY and SYGVKD. V was cut by 3 bases and J by 6 bases, with 17 bases left in between. CDR3 length equals 16 residues. DNA of the CDR3: TGTGCCATCAGTGATCCAGGGAGGGGTGACGATGAAAAACTGTTTTTT. Protein sequence: CAISDPGRGDDEKLFF.

This clone appeared a few times. The chain couples TRBV18 to TRBJ1-5, with D possibly TRBD1 on 5 matching bases. This CDR3 region has 13 residues. Germline CDR1 KGHSH, CDR2 LQKENI. V lost 5 bases and J 5 bases, leaving 10 bases between the germline ends. CDR3 protein: CASSEGRDQPQHF. The CDR3 DNA sequence: TGTGCCAGCTCAGAGGGGAGGGATCAGCCCCAGCATTTT.

The chain couples TRBV7-6 to TRBJ1-1; unclear D gene. Germline values: CDR1 SGHVS, CDR2 FNYEAQ. CDR3 length: 14 residues. V dropped 1 base and J dropped 0 bases, with 6 bases sitting between them. Here the CDR3 DNA reads TGTGCCAGCAGCTTAGTGGGTTTGAACACTGAAGCTTTCTTT. It yields the protein CASSLVGLNTEAFF. Supplemented by reference TRBV7-6 and TRBJ1-1, the full variable domain reads GAGVSQSPRYKVTKRGQDVALRCDPISGHVSLYWYRQALGQGPEFLTYFNYEAQQDKSGLPNDRFSAERPEGSISTLTIQRTEQRDSAMYRCASSLVGLNTEAFFGQGTRLTVV.

This chain links TRBV30 with TRBJ2-7; unclear D gene. Germline V lookup: CDR1 GTSNPN, CDR2 SVGIG (reference sequence). V was clipped by 0 bases and J by 3 bases, with 6 bases between them. The CDR3 is 12 residues long. The CDR3 region has the DNA TGTGCCTGGAGTGTGACGGGCTACGAGCAGTACTTC. Its translation is CAWSVTGYEQYF.

The chain couples TRBV19 to TRBJ1-2; D gene ambiguous. Deletions cut 6 bases from V and 7 bases from J, with 24 bases between. Germline CDR1 is LNHDA and CDR2 is SQIVND (reference sequence). This CDR3 spans 16 amino acids. CDR3: CASRRTVEEIFSGYTF. CDR3 DNA sequence: TGTGCCAGTAGAAGGACTGTGGAGGAGATCTTCTCTGGCTACACCTTC.

The rearrangement joins TRBV27 to TRBJ1-1, with 9 nucleotides matching TRBD1. The V gene end was trimmed by 6 bases and the J gene end by 7 bases; junction bases not matched to a gene: 9. CDR1 is MNHEY, CDR2 SMNVEV, per germline (reference sequence). The CDR3 extends over 14 amino acids. The chain's CDR3 is CASRRGDRDGEAFF. The CDR3 DNA sequence: TGTGCCAGCAGGCGAGGGGACAGGGACGGTGAAGCTTTCTTT.

This clone appeared a single time. V usage is TRBV6-6 and J usage is TRBJ1-2; D is ambiguous. V dropped 7 bases and J dropped 3 bases, with 21 bases sitting between them. Germline loops: CDR1 MNHNY, CDR2 SVGAGI (reference sequence). The CDR3 contains 16 residues. Written as DNA, the CDR3 is TGTGCCAGCACCTCCCGAGGGAGGGTAGGCGACTATGGCTACACCTTC. Translating it yields CASTSRGRVGDYGYTF.

V usage is TRBV5-6 and J usage is TRBJ2-1, with unresolved D. The germline V and J ends were trimmed by 2 bases and 0 bases, with 3 bases remaining between them. Germline assignment: CDR1 SGHDT and CDR2 YYEEEE. The CDR3 sequence is 13 residues long. The CDR3 region is CASSFGSYNEQFF. The CDR3 bases are TGTGCCAGCAGCTTCGGCTCCTACAATGAGCAGTTCTTC. Filled out from reference TRBV5-6 and TRBJ2-1, the complete variable domain reads DAGVTQSPTHLIKTRGQQVTLRCSPKSGHDTVSWYQQALGQGPQFIFQYYEEEERQRGNFPDRFSGHQFPNYSSELNVNALLLGDSALYLCASSFGSYNEQFFGPGTRLTVL.

The V call is TRBV4-1, the J call TRBJ1-3, with 9 bases identical to TRBD1. Germline V gene sequence: CDR1 MGHRA, CDR2 YSYEKL. This CDR3 contains 15 residues. Trimming removed 3 bases from V and 2 bases from J; junction bases left unmatched: 2. CDR3: CASSQGQGAGNTIYF. The CDR3 coding sequence is TGCGCCAGCAGCCAGGGACAGGGCGCTGGAAACACCATATATTTT.